This T cell receptor (beta chain) appears in the sequencing data of a study of T cells in Graves' hyperthyroidism and ophthalmopathy. This clonotype has at least ten counts. This CDR3 has 17 residues. V lost 6 bases and J lost 3, with 22 bases in between. Regions amplified from RNA transcripts were the TCR beta CDR3 regions. The TCR CDR3 first-round RT-PCR relied on the HTBI primer set. TCRdb reprocessed the multiplex PCR reads with MiXCR, giving one entry per CDR3 protein. This sample has a few hundred thousand distinct CDR3 sequences, with around 16% found just once. Isolation of PBMCs was performed on 8.5 to 10 ml fresh peripheral blood.

The clonotype comes from a woman aged 25 to 39 with Graves' hyperthyroidism. This chain links TRBV12-3 or TRBV12-4 with TRBJ2-3; possibly TRBD2 for D (5 bases). The source material was blood. The CDR3 loop reads CASRLTMWAGLTDTQYF. In nucleotides, the CDR3 is TGTGCCAGCAGGCTCACCATGTGGGCGGGCTTGACAGATACGCAGTATTTT.